The source of this T cell receptor beta chain is a study of Ad26.COV2.S vaccination and SARS-CoV-2 variants. Study background: Ad26.COV2.S, an intramuscular injection, was given once or twice 56 days apart.

Treatment indicated: roughly 20 received Ad26.COV2.S at low or high dose, single or two shots; roughly five received placebo; per-sample allocation not given. Day 63 after the first injection of vaccine or placebo was the sampling time. Some clones are missing from TCRdb's copy, which holds only in-frame ones; the method was immunoSEQ multiplex PCR. The sample shows more than 300,000 clones, around nine tenths of them seen only once. Germline V gene data show CDR1 as MNHEY and CDR2 as SVGEGT. There are 14 residues in the CDR3. Trimming stripped 5 bases from V and 2 bases from J, with 12 bases between.

This chain links TRBV6-2 or TRBV6-3 with TRBJ1-1; D not resolved. The sample consisted of peripheral blood, taken in a trial of Ad26.COV2.S vaccine versus placebo. This receptor was obtained from a person between 18 and 59 years old who received the Ad26.COV2.S COVID-19 vaccine or a placebo. In DNA, the CDR3 is TGTGCCAGCAGTCCAGCGGACGGAAACACTGAAGCTTTCTTT. As protein: CASSPADGNTEAFF.